The 16 T cell receptor beta chains reported below all come from one sample, sequenced in a study of T cell responses to AZD1222 COVID-19 vaccine (dated by TCRdb to the early 2020s). Library method: the immunoSEQ multiplex PCR assay. TCRdb mirrors the immuneACCESS table, restricted to in-frame sequences. Some clones are absent from its copies; in checked studies, under half trace to an unresolved V gene, and the reason for the others is unknown. The sample has 150,000 to 200,000 clones on record, under 95% of them singletons. 1.1% to 1.5% of the sample rests with the top ten. This specimen's time point label, per the study, means: baseline before first vaccination. Source: peripheral blood, taken on day 0 of AZD1222 vaccination. These receptors all come from an adult in good health.

This chain connects TRBV5-4 to TRBJ2-3; the match to TRBD2 covers 7 bases. CDR3 length: 16 residues. V lost 0 bases to trimming and J lost 2 bases; unmatched junction nucleotides: 6. Germline V CDR1 and CDR2: SGHNT, YYREEE (reference sequence). The CDR3 DNA reads as TGTGCCAGCAGCTTGGACGGGGGGTCGCTCACAGATACGCAGTATTTT. Translation gives CASSLDGGSLTDTQYF.

The chain couples TRBV9 to TRBJ2-5; 12 positions agree with TRBD2. This CDR3 has 18 amino acids. Trimming took 0 bases from V and 2 from J; bases not matched to a gene: 8. The V gene's germline CDR1 is SGDLS and CDR2 YYNGEE. CDR3 DNA sequence: TGTGCCAGCAGCGTAGGAGGTCTAGCGGGAGGGATACAAGAGACCCAGTACTTC. Translated: CASSVGGLAGGIQETQYF.

This chain connects TRBV7-9 to TRBJ1-4, with D tentatively TRBD1 (6 bases). Trimming took off 2 bases at V and 5 bases at J, with 9 bases between the two ends. Germline values: CDR1 SEHNR, CDR2 FQNEAQ (reference sequence). The CDR3 consists of 14 residues. The CDR3 sequence: CASSLRQGNEKLFF. In DNA form, the CDR3 reads TGTGCCAGCAGCTTAAGGCAGGGGAATGAAAAACTGTTTTTT.

V usage is TRBV27 and J usage is TRBJ1-4; 11 bases are shared with TRBD1. This CDR3 has 13 residues. J lost 8 bases, V lost 9 bases, and 5 bases had no gene match. Germline V CDR1 and CDR2: MNHEY, SMNVEV (reference sequence). CDR3 residues: CASGQGAWEKLFF. CDR3 DNA: TGTGCCAGTGGACAGGGGGCTTGGGAAAAACTGTTTTTT.

J is TRBJ2-1 and V is TRBV9; maybe TRBD2 (5 bases). This CDR3 comprises 14 residues. The germline V gene encodes CDR1 SGDLS and CDR2 YYNGEE. Between the trimmed V and J ends, which lost 4 bases and 4 bases, there was a span of 12 bases. This CDR3 is CASSLPEGYNEQFF. The CDR3 nucleotides are TGTGCCAGCAGCCTCCCTGAGGGATACAATGAGCAGTTCTTC.

The chain has TRBV5-4 and TRBJ2-5; 7 positions agree with TRBD2. Germline V lookup: CDR1 SGHNT, CDR2 YYREEE (reference sequence). With 4 bases clipped from V and 7 bases from J, the junction kept 16 bases outside the gene matches. The CDR3 runs 16 residues. The CDR3 DNA sequence: TGTGCCAGCAGCCCCGAAGGTCGAGCGGGACGGGGGACCCAGTACTTC. It translates to CASSPEGRAGRGTQYF. The full variable domain, its missing parts supplied by reference TRBV5-4 and TRBJ2-5, is ETGVTQSPTHLIKTRGQQVTLRCSSQSGHNTVSWYQQALGQGPQFIFQYYREEENGRGNFPPRFSGLQFPNYSSELNVNALELDDSALYLCASSPEGRAGRGTQYFGPGTRLLVL.

This chain uses TRBV7-2 with TRBJ2-7; TRBD1 matches at 8 bases. V trimming: 10 bases; J trimming: 6 bases; junction bases outside the gene matches: 11. CDR3 size: 13 residues. The germline CDR1 and CDR2 sequences are SGHTA and FQGNSA. The CDR3 DNA reads TGTGCCACGGCGGAGAGGCAGGGGGCCGAGCAGTACTTC. Its translation: CATAERQGAEQYF.

The chain uses TRBV6-5 and TRBJ1-2; TRBD1 matches at 7 bases. The CDR3 covers 16 residues. Germline assignment: CDR1 MNHEY and CDR2 SVGAGI. Trimming cost V 0 bases and J 6 bases; bases outside gene matches: 10. The CDR3 sequence is CASSYSPTGRVDGYTF. CDR3 DNA sequence: TGTGCCAGCAGTTACTCCCCGACAGGGCGGGTTGATGGCTACACCTTC.

This clone was observed once. The DNA of the CDR3 is TGTGCCAGCAGTAGGCCTTATGAACCCACTGAAGCTTTCTTT. Its protein is CASSRPYEPTEAFF. The chain links TRBV7-9 to TRBJ1-1; D not certain. There are 14 residues in the CDR3. From germline, CDR1 is SEHNR and CDR2 FQNEAQ (reference sequence). The V end lost 6 bases, the J end lost 4 bases, and 15 bases lay between the germline ends.

The chain joins TRBV7-9 to TRBJ2-1; 11 nucleotides align to TRBD2. Germline V gives CDR1 SEHNR, CDR2 FQNEAQ (reference sequence). The CDR3 extends over 18 amino acids. Trimming at V came to 1 base and at J to 8 bases, leaving 13 bases not matched to a gene. In nucleotides, the CDR3 is TGTGCCAGCAGCTTAGGAACTATAGCGGGGGGGCCTTCGGATGAGCAGTTCTTC. It is translated as CASSLGTIAGGPSDEQFF.

V gene TRBV6-2 or TRBV6-3 combines with J gene TRBJ1-6, with D possibly matching TRBD1 (5 bases). Trimming stripped 6 bases from V and 5 bases from J, with 11 bases between. CDR3 length: 14 residues. Germline CDR1 reads MNHEY; CDR2 reads SVGEGT. The CDR3 DNA is TGTGCCAGCAGCTCGGGACGGAATAATTCACCCCTCCACTTT. Translating it yields CASSSGRNNSPLHF.

The V and J genes are TRBV25-1 and TRBJ1-2; no clear D. Between the trimmed V and J ends, which lost 5 bases and 5 bases, there was a span of 12 bases. Looked up from germline, CDR1 is MGHDK and CDR2 is SYGVNS. The CDR3 is made up of 13 amino acids. CDR3 sequence (DNA): TGTGCCAGCAGTTTAAGTACGGTATATGGCTACACCTTC. Translated, it gives CASSLSTVYGYTF.

Notes on this clone: An end of the junction does not agree with germline; a read error may underlie this. The rearrangement uses TRBV2 and TRBJ1-4; 9 bases match TRBD1. The CDR3 length is 11 residues. Germline V gene data show CDR1 as SNHLY and CDR2 as FYNNEI. The DNA for the CDR3 is TGTGCCAGCAGCCGTGGACAGGGGCTCCTTTTT. Protein sequence: CASSRGQGLLF.

V is TRBV25-1 and J is TRBJ2-5, with a tentative D call TRBD1 (6 bases). This CDR3 comprises 14 residues. Trimming left V 3 bases short and J 2 bases short, with 10 bases between. Germline assignment: CDR1 MGHDK and CDR2 SYGVNS. CDR3 region: CASSDGTPQETQYF. The CDR3 nucleotides read TGTGCCAGCAGTGACGGGACACCGCAAGAGACCCAGTACTTC. Full variable domain (missing parts from reference TRBV25-1 and TRBJ2-5): EADIYQTPRYLVIGTGKKITLECSQTMGHDKMYWYQQDPGMELHLIHYSYGVNSTEKGDLSSESTVSRIRTEHFPLTLESARPSHTSQYLCASSDGTPQETQYFGPGTRLLVL.

This clone turned up a few times. J is TRBJ1-2 and V is TRBV5-5; 7 bases are shared with TRBD1. Germline CDR1 SGHKS, CDR2 YYEKEE (reference sequence). The CDR3 covers 18 residues. V gave up 5 bases and J gave up 1 base; unmatched junction bases: 17. CDR3 sequence (DNA): TGTGCCAGCAGGCCCCCCGGGACAGCAGTTTCCTTTAACTATGGCTACACCTTC. It codes for CASRPPGTAVSFNYGYTF.

The chain uses TRBV5-1 and TRBJ2-6; perhaps TRBD1 as D (5 bases). The CDR3 has 16 residues. The ends were cut back, 4 bases at V and 0 bases at J, with 11 bases in the middle. From germline, CDR1 is SGHRS and CDR2 YFSETQ. CDR3 sequence reads: CASSPRQSSGANVLTF. The CDR3 coding sequence is TGCGCCAGCAGCCCCCGACAGAGCTCTGGGGCCAACGTCCTGACTTTC.